This paragraph reports one TCR beta chain. Its target is not known. Time point reported: pre-treatment baseline. Sampling occurred pretreatment (T0) and at week 3 (W3), after cycle one of checkpoint blockade. Patients with prior systemic cancer treatment, concomitant immunosuppressants, or other active malignancies were excluded. This entry comes from a study of blood T cell dynamics during melanoma immunotherapy. Points from the study as a whole: It remained unknown if the driving T cell clones were melanoma-specific.

CDR1 is MNHEY and CDR2 is SVGAGI in the germline V gene. V was clipped by 0 bases and J by 6 bases, with 11 bases between them. The CDR3 is made up of 14 amino acids. DNA loading was fixed at roughly 360 ng for all bulk PBMC samples. Only in-frame clones appear in the TCRdb table, and some are missing; sequencing was by immunoSEQ multiplex PCR. The sample gives roughly 9,900 clones, 80% to 90% of which show up once; roughly a third is in the top ten. This clonotype was sampled from a human donor with melanoma. The starting material was blood, obtained from a patient treated with checkpoint blockade. The chain links TRBV6-5 to TRBJ1-1; D might be TRBD1 (6 bases). The CDR3 DNA is TGTGCCAGCAGTTACTCCCAGGGGACTCCTGAAGCTTTCTTT. As protein: CASSYSQGTPEAFF.